Shown below are 26 T cell receptor beta chains from a single sample sequenced in a study of T cells in Graves' hyperthyroidism and ophthalmopathy. Researchers amplified the TCR beta CDR3 regions from RNA transcripts. An initial round of RT-PCR targeting the TCR CDR3 relied on the HTBI primer set. TCRdb independently ran MiXCR on the multiplex PCR reads; one entry per CDR3 protein. The sample lists a few hundred thousand distinct CDR3 sequences, roughly 17% occurring once. The material sequenced was blood. Every receptor here comes from a woman aged 18-30 years with Graves' ophthalmopathy.

This clonotype was observed at least ten times. V gene TRBV11-2 combines with J gene TRBJ2-3, with unresolved D. The CDR3 totals 12 residues. From germline, CDR1 is SGHAT and CDR2 FQNNGV. V dropped 5 bases and J dropped 4 bases, with 7 bases sitting between them. The CDR3 is CASSQWADTQYF. CDR3 sequence (DNA): TGTGCCAGCAGCCAGTGGGCAGATACGCAGTATTTT.

This clonotype was picked up many times. This chain links TRBV2 with TRBJ2-7, with TRBD1 as a possible D gene (5 bases). The CDR3 sequence is 12 residues long. Trimming pared 6 bases from V and 2 bases from J, leaving 8 bases between. The germline gives CDR1 SNHLY, CDR2 FYNNEI. The chain's CDR3 is CASSRDPYEQYF. CDR3 coding DNA: TGTGCCAGCAGCAGGGATCCCTACGAGCAGTACTTC.

This clonotype was seen ten or more times. V and J are TRBV30 and TRBJ2-1; D is perhaps TRBD2 (6 bases). The CDR3 contains 13 residues. Between the trimmed V and J ends, which lost 8 bases and 7 bases, there was a span of 18 bases. Germline CDR1 reads GTSNPN; CDR2 reads SVGIG (reference sequence). The CDR3 loop reads CALTRGTWNEQFF. In DNA, the CDR3 is TGTGCCCTGACGCGGGGAACTTGGAATGAGCAGTTCTTC.

With respect to this clonotype: This may arise from a read error, as a much more abundant clone is one base away. This chain joins TRBV9 and TRBJ1-3; D perhaps matches TRBD1 (6 bases). Germline CDR1 SGDLS, CDR2 YYNGEE. The V and J ends lost 3 bases and 3 bases respectively, with 10 bases between them. The CDR3 is 14 amino acids. For the CDR3, the DNA is TGTGCCAGCAGCGATACAGGGTTTGGAAACACCATATATTTT. Protein sequence: CASSDTGFGNTIYF.

The chain is built from TRBV5-1 and TRBJ1-3, with 8 bases matching TRBD1. This CDR3 is built from 14 residues. V was pared by 7 bases and J by 3 bases, with 6 bases of the junction left unmatched. CDR1 and CDR2 (germline): SGHRS, YFSETQ. The chain's CDR3 is CASRQGINGNTIYF. CDR3 in DNA: TGCGCCAGCCGACAGGGGATAAATGGAAACACCATATATTTT.

The chain employs TRBV6-6 and TRBJ2-3; D might be TRBD2 (5 bases). Deletions cut 2 bases from V and 4 bases from J, with 7 bases between. Per germline, CDR1 MNHNY and CDR2 SVGAGI (reference sequence). The CDR3 has 13 residues. This CDR3 reads CASSYRGADTQYF. As DNA, the CDR3 is TGTGCCAGCAGTTACCGGGGAGCAGATACGCAGTATTTT.

The chain recombines TRBV19 with TRBJ2-2; TRBD1 matches at 7 bases. This CDR3 is built from 18 residues. J gave up 10 bases and V 9 bases, and 26 bases lay outside the gene matches. CDR1 is LNHDA and CDR2 is SQIVND in the germline V gene (reference sequence). CDR3 in DNA: TGTGCCAGGAGGCAATTCTCGACCGGGACAGAGTTTCCTGTGGAGCTGTTTTTT. Translation gives CARRQFSTGTEFPVELFF.

This clonotype was counted ten times or more. V is TRBV30 and J is TRBJ2-7; 10 bases fit TRBD1. The germline CDR1 and CDR2 sequences are GTSNPN and SVGIG (reference sequence). Trimming cost V 5 bases and J 0 bases; bases outside gene matches: 1. CDR3 size: 13 residues. This CDR3 is CAWDRGPSYEQYF. CDR3 bases: TGTGCCTGGGACAGGGGGCCCTCCTACGAGCAGTACTTC.

The rearrangement joins TRBV5-1 to TRBJ2-1, with unresolved D. The CDR3 is made up of 12 amino acids. V dropped 0 bases and J dropped 9 bases, with 7 bases sitting between them. The germline CDR1 and CDR2 sequences are SGHRS and YFSETQ. The CDR3 reads CASSLDGGEQFF. For the CDR3, the DNA is TGCGCCAGCAGCTTGGATGGTGGTGAGCAGTTCTTC.

This clonotype has only a few counts. The V gene is TRBV5-4, the J gene TRBJ2-7, with 7 bases matching TRBD2. The CDR3 is made up of 15 amino acids. The germline gives CDR1 SGHNT, CDR2 YYREEE (reference sequence). J was trimmed by 5 bases and V by 3 bases; bases with no gene match: 11. The CDR3 DNA reads as TGTGCCAGCAGCTCCGCATTCTGGGAGGGCCACGAGCAGTACTTC. It is translated as CASSSAFWEGHEQYF.

This rearrangement joins TRBV7-8 to TRBJ1-2; maybe TRBD1 (6 bases). CDR1 and CDR2 from the germline V gene are SGHVS and FQNEAQ. This CDR3 is 17 amino acids long. Trimming pared 1 base from V and 3 bases from J, leaving 18 bases between. The CDR3 loop is CASSLGSAEGTYYGYTF. The DNA of the CDR3 is TGTGCCAGCAGCTTAGGGTCTGCCGAAGGGACATACTATGGCTACACCTTC.

This clonotype turned up a few times. The chain has TRBV7-9 and TRBJ1-2; D is unclear. CDR1 is SEHNR, CDR2 FQNEAQ, per germline (reference sequence). The CDR3 contains 16 residues. The V end was cut by 0 bases, the J end by 0 bases, with 11 bases between. As DNA, the CDR3 is TGTGCCAGCAGCTTAGCGTTGGCAGCAACTAACTATGGCTACACCTTC. Encoded protein: CASSLALAATNYGYTF.

This clonotype was seen ten or more times. The V gene is TRBV27, the J gene TRBJ2-7; tentatively, D is TRBD2 (5 bases). The CDR3 sequence is 12 residues long. The V and J ends lost 6 bases and 4 bases respectively, with 10 bases between them. Germline CDR1 MNHEY, CDR2 SMNVEV (reference sequence). Written as DNA, the CDR3 is TGTGCCAGCAGGAGCGGATTGTACGAGCAGTACTTC. It translates to CASRSGLYEQYF.

This clonotype was observed at least ten times. The chain recombines TRBV12-3 or TRBV12-4 with TRBJ2-1; a possible D gene is TRBD2 (5 bases). The CDR3 runs 12 residues. V was pared by 7 bases and J by 6 bases, with 10 bases between. CDR3 coding DNA: TGTGCCAGCACCCAAGGAGGCAATGAGCAGTTCTTC. This translates into CASTQGGNEQFF.

The sample holds a few counts of this clonotype. The genes are TRBV4-1 and TRBJ2-2, with 10 bases aligning to TRBD1. The CDR3 spans 19 residues. Germline-derived CDR1 and CDR2 are MGHRA and YSYEKL. J was trimmed by 7 bases and V by 1 base; bases with no gene match: 15. The CDR3 sequence is CASSQALLGGQGSYGELFF. CDR3 nucleotide sequence: TGCGCCAGCAGCCAAGCGCTCCTGGGGGGACAGGGGTCATACGGGGAGCTGTTTTTT.

The V gene is TRBV28, the J gene TRBJ2-3; D is uncertain. Trimming left V 3 bases short and J 2 bases short, with 12 bases between. This CDR3 region has 15 residues. Germline V gene data show CDR1 as MDHEN and CDR2 as SYDVKM. DNA for the CDR3: TGTGCCAGCAGTTTTGAGACACCCGACACAGATACGCAGTATTTT. This sequence encodes CASSFETPDTDTQYF.

This clonotype was seen at least ten times. The rearrangement uses TRBV28 and TRBJ2-5; weak D call: TRBD2 (5 bases). Trimming left V 7 bases short and J 1 base short, with 16 bases between. Germline lookup yields CDR1 MDHEN and CDR2 SYDVKM. This CDR3 comprises 15 residues. The CDR3 here is CASMGIGRGQETQYF. Written as DNA, the CDR3 is TGTGCCAGCATGGGGATCGGTCGGGGCCAAGAGACCCAGTACTTC. Filled out from reference TRBV28 and TRBJ2-5, the complete variable domain reads DVKVTQSSRYLVKRTGEKVFLECVQDMDHENMFWYRQDPGLGLRLIYFSYDVKMKEKGDIPEGYSVSREKKERFSLILESASTNQTSMYLCASMGIGRGQETQYFGPGTRLLVL.

With regard to this clonotype: Being one base from a much bigger clone, this may be a read error. The V and J genes are TRBV28 and TRBJ1-5; D is possibly TRBD1 (6 bases). Germline values: CDR1 MDHEN, CDR2 SYDVKM. This CDR3 is built from 13 residues. V was cut by 6 bases and J by 6 bases, with 12 bases left in between. CDR3 in DNA: TGTGCCAGCAGCTGGGACATGGGTCAGCCCCAGCATTTT. Protein product: CASSWDMGQPQHF.

This clonotype was detected ten times or more. The rearrangement links TRBV29-1 to TRBJ2-1; D not resolved. This CDR3 contains 11 residues. The V end was cut by 6 bases, the J end by 2 bases, with 5 bases between. Germline V gene sequence: CDR1 SQVTM, CDR2 ANQGSEA. The CDR3 sequence is CSVDPYNEQFF. The CDR3 region has the DNA TGCAGCGTGGATCCCTACAATGAGCAGTTCTTC.

Only a few counts were recorded for this clonotype. The CDR3 coding sequence is TGCAGTGCTAGAGGACAGGGCACTTACTACGAGCAGTACTTC. Translating it yields CSARGQGTYYEQYF. The chain couples TRBV20-1 to TRBJ2-7, with 7 bases aligning to TRBD1. CDR1 is DFQATT, CDR2 SNEGSKA, per germline (reference sequence). The CDR3 spans 14 residues. V dropped 1 base and J dropped 3; count of bases not matched to a gene: 6.

The V gene is TRBV4-2, the J gene TRBJ2-1; weak D call: TRBD2 (6 bases). Between the trimmed V and J ends, which lost 0 bases and 2 bases, there was a span of 23 bases. Germline loops: CDR1 LGHNA, CDR2 YNFKEQ. The CDR3 contains 20 residues. Here the CDR3 reads CASSQDCGAFFLGPYNEQFF. As DNA, the CDR3 is TGTGCCAGCAGCCAAGACTGCGGGGCGTTTTTCTTGGGCCCCTACAATGAGCAGTTCTTC.

The table lists this clonotype with many counts. V is TRBV28 and J is TRBJ2-3, with TRBD1 matching 7 bases. The V segment lost 3 bases and the J segment 4 bases; nucleotides outside the gene matches: 7. This CDR3 spans 15 amino acids. Germline CDR1 reads MDHEN; CDR2 reads SYDVKM. The CDR3 nucleotides read TGTGCCAGCAGTTTGACACGACAGGGCTCAGATACGCAGTATTTT. It yields the protein CASSLTRQGSDTQYF.

This clonotype was seen repeatedly, ten times or more. The CDR3 nucleotides are TGTGCCAGCAGTTTTCTAGGGGAAGCAGCTACGCAGTATTTT. As protein: CASSFLGEAATQYF. This chain joins TRBV12-3 or TRBV12-4 and TRBJ2-3, with D perhaps TRBD1 (5 bases). The CDR3 is 14 residues long. V was trimmed by 3 bases and J by 8 bases, leaving 15 bases between them.

This clonotype has more than one count but fewer than ten. V usage is TRBV7-3 and J usage is TRBJ2-1; 8 bases match TRBD1. This CDR3 spans 16 amino acids. V dropped 5 bases and J dropped 0; count of bases not matched to a gene: 6. CDR1 is SGHTA, CDR2 FQGTGA, per germline. The CDR3 here is CASSIAGGGSYNEQFF. CDR3 bases: TGTGCCAGCAGCATAGCAGGGGGCGGCTCCTACAATGAGCAGTTCTTC.

This sequence joins TRBV6-5 and TRBJ2-7; D unresolved. This CDR3 comprises 11 residues. Deletions cut 2 bases from V and 5 bases from J, with 4 bases between. Germline V lookup: CDR1 MNHEY, CDR2 SVGAGI. Here the CDR3 reads CASSYRHEQYF. CDR3 coding DNA: TGTGCCAGCAGTTACCGACACGAGCAGTACTTC.

This clonotype was detected a few times. This chain connects TRBV10-3 to TRBJ1-2; possible D gene TRBD1, 5 bases. V lost 7 bases and J 0 bases, leaving 12 bases between the germline ends. The CDR3 contains 14 residues. CDR1 and CDR2 from the germline V gene are ENHRY and SYGVKD. CDR3: CAITRDATNYGYTF. The CDR3 nucleotides read TGTGCCATCACCAGGGACGCTACTAACTATGGCTACACCTTC.